This entry lists 27 T cell receptor beta chains sequenced from one sample in a study of blood T cell repertoires in COVID-19. Profiled with immunoSEQ multiplex PCR; TCRdb holds only in-frame clones, not every one. Among fewer than 55,000 clones listed, approximately 85% were seen once. Sample: peripheral blood. The receptors stem from a woman aged 55-70 years with acute or convalescent COVID-19.

V and J are TRBV24-1 and TRBJ1-2; D uncertain. Trimming took 3 bases from V and 7 from J, leaving 8 bases between them. Germline CDR1 KGHDR, CDR2 SFDVKD. The CDR3 extends over 12 amino acids. In nucleotides, the CDR3 is TGTGCCACCAGTGATCGCGGAGGTGGCTACACCTTC. This gives the protein CATSDRGGGYTF.

The V call is TRBV5-1, the J call TRBJ2-1; 7 bases match TRBD1. From germline, CDR1 is SGHRS and CDR2 YFSETQ. Trimming removed 2 bases from V and 0 bases from J; junction bases left unmatched: 2. The CDR3 loop spans 15 amino acids. The CDR3 bases are TGCGCCAGCAGCTTAAGGGACAGCTCCTACAATGAGCAGTTCTTC. The encoded protein is CASSLRDSSYNEQFF.

The chain recombines TRBV19 with TRBJ1-2, with 7 positions matching TRBD1. The germline gives CDR1 LNHDA, CDR2 SQIVND (reference sequence). This CDR3 contains 13 residues. After removal of 9 bases from V and 5 bases from J, the junction contained 9 bases not matched to a gene. The CDR3 bases are TGTGCCAGCATGAGGACAGGCGGTTATGGCTACACCTTC. It encodes CASMRTGGYGYTF. Looking up the rest from reference TRBV19 and TRBJ1-2 gives the full variable domain: DGGITQSPKYLFRKEGQNVTLSCEQNLNHDAMYWYRQDPGQGLRLIYYSQIVNDFQKGDIAEGYSVSREKKESFPLTVTSAQKNPTAFYLCASMRTGGYGYTFGSGTRLTVV.

In nucleotides, the CDR3 is TGTGCCAGCAGTTCTACCCAGGGGGCTTCGAAGGAGACCCAGTACTTC. It specifies CASSSTQGASKETQYF. This sequence joins TRBV6-5 and TRBJ2-5, with 8 bases lining up with TRBD1. V was pared by 4 bases and J by 5 bases, with 12 bases of the junction left unmatched. CDR3 size: 16 residues. Germline V gene sequence: CDR1 MNHEY, CDR2 SVGAGI.

This sequence joins TRBV6-5 and TRBJ2-1; perhaps TRBD2 as D (7 bases). Germline V gene sequence: CDR1 MNHEY, CDR2 SVGAGI. Trimming took 6 bases from V and 4 from J, leaving 10 bases between them. This CDR3 comprises 13 residues. The CDR3 is CASRGGGYNEQFF. The CDR3 bases are TGTGCCAGCAGAGGGGGGGGGTACAATGAGCAGTTCTTC.

The chain combines TRBV10-3 with TRBJ1-5; D is possibly TRBD1 (6 bases). Looked up from germline, CDR1 is ENHRY and CDR2 is SYGVKD. The V end was cut by 6 bases, the J end by 4 bases, with 13 bases between. CDR3 length: 14 residues. CDR3 bases: TGTGCCATCAGCTCCGGGACACCGAATCAGCCCCAGCATTTT. Protein product: CAISSGTPNQPQHF.

The chain combines TRBV2 with TRBJ1-2; D unresolved. The CDR3 has 13 amino acids. Germline CDR1 and CDR2: SNHLY and FYNNEI. V dropped 7 bases and J dropped 4 bases, with 13 bases sitting between them. CDR3 coding DNA: TGTGCCAGCATCGAAACAGCATCCTATGGCTACACCTTC. This encodes CASIETASYGYTF.

This chain connects TRBV7-8 to TRBJ1-6; 9 bases are a match to TRBD1. The germline CDR1 and CDR2 sequences are SGHVS and FQNEAQ. The CDR3 is made up of 14 amino acids. V shed 5 bases and J 14 bases; nucleotides not matched to a gene: 10. CDR3 in DNA: TGTGCCAGCAGCCAGGGACAGGGTAGAATAGCCCTCCACTTT. Amino acids: CASSQGQGRIALHF.

V is TRBV7-2 and J is TRBJ2-1; 9 nucleotides agree with TRBD1. V dropped 5 bases and J dropped 4; count of bases not matched to a gene: 6. The CDR3 has 15 residues. Germline V lookup: CDR1 SGHTA, CDR2 FQGNSA. As DNA, the CDR3 is TGTGCCAGCAGCGCCCGGGACAGGGAGTACAATGAGCAGTTCTTC. It specifies CASSARDREYNEQFF.

By its share, this clone is medium-sized. The V gene is TRBV10-3, the J gene TRBJ1-1, with no clear D. Trimming pared 0 bases from V and 4 bases from J, leaving 12 bases between. The CDR3 covers 15 residues. Germline CDR1 is ENHRY and CDR2 is SYGVKD. The CDR3 is CAISESGGRGTEAFF. The CDR3 DNA reads as TGTGCCATCAGTGAGTCGGGAGGTCGGGGCACTGAAGCTTTCTTT.

This chain links TRBV3-1 (or the pseudogene TRBV3-2) with TRBJ1-1; D is uncertain. The CDR3 totals 12 residues. Germline values: CDR1 LGHDT, CDR2 YNNKEL (reference sequence). Trimming shortened V by 3 bases and J by 7 bases, and 9 bases separated the two germline ends. The CDR3 loop reads CASSHDIGEAFF. For the CDR3, the DNA is TGTGCCAGCAGCCACGATATCGGTGAAGCTTTCTTT.

This clone was counted only a few times. The rearrangement links TRBV7-8 to TRBJ2-5; D gene unclear. There are 15 residues in the CDR3. V shed 1 base and J shed 5 bases, with 14 bases lying between them. CDR1 is SGHVS, CDR2 FQNEAQ, per germline. CDR3 DNA: TGTGCCAGCAGCTTAGATCCCTCGGTCCGGGAGACCCAGTACTTC. Amino acids: CASSLDPSVRETQYF. The entire variable domain, with the rest obtained from reference TRBV7-8 and TRBJ2-5, is as follows: GAGVSQSPRYKVAKRGQDVALRCDPISGHVSLFWYQQALGQGPEFLTYFQNEAQLDKSGLPSDRFFAERPEGSVSTLKIQRTQQEDSAVYLCASSLDPSVRETQYFGPGTRLLVL.

The rearrangement links TRBV5-1 to TRBJ1-2, with a weak D call TRBD1 (5 bases). CDR1 and CDR2 (germline): SGHRS, YFSETQ. The CDR3 totals 13 residues. With 4 bases removed from V and 2 bases from J, the gap between germline ends came to 9 bases. The CDR3 is CASSKTENYGYTF. CDR3 sequence (DNA): TGCGCCAGCAGCAAGACAGAAAACTATGGCTACACCTTC. The full variable domain, rest sourced from reference TRBV5-1 and TRBJ1-2, is KAGVTQTPRYLIKTRGQQVTLSCSPISGHRSVSWYQQTPGQGLQFLFEYFSETQRNKGNFPGRFSGRQFSNSRSEMNVSTLELGDSALYLCASSKTENYGYTFGSGTRLTVV.

J is TRBJ2-7 and V is TRBV11-3; 8 nucleotides agree with TRBD1. The CDR3 is made up of 14 amino acids. From germline, CDR1 is SGHNT and CDR2 YENEEA. V lost 1 base, J lost 5 bases, and 4 bases stayed unmatched. The CDR3 spells CASSLGTGSHEQYF. In DNA, the CDR3 is TGTGCCAGCAGCTTAGGGACAGGGAGCCACGAGCAGTACTTC.

The chain recombines TRBV10-3 with TRBJ1-5, with D uncertain. The germline CDR1 and CDR2 sequences are ENHRY and SYGVKD. The ends were cut back, 3 bases at V and 15 bases at J, with 15 bases in the middle. This CDR3 has 12 residues. The CDR3 DNA reads TGTGCCATCAGTGATATGACGGCGGAACGGCATTTT. This translates into CAISDMTAERHF.

This clone occurred once. The chain recombines TRBV5-4 with TRBJ2-3; no clear D. The ends were cut back, 1 base at V and 4 bases at J, with 4 bases in the middle. Germline V gene lookup returns CDR1 SGHNT and CDR2 YYREEE (reference sequence). The CDR3 sequence is 12 residues long. The CDR3 sequence is CASSLSADTQYF. CDR3 DNA sequence: TGTGCCAGCAGCTTGTCCGCAGATACGCAGTATTTT.

V usage is TRBV27 and J usage is TRBJ2-1, with 8 bases fitting TRBD2. V trimming: 7 bases; J trimming: 6 bases; junction bases outside the gene matches: 20. Germline-derived CDR1 and CDR2 are MNHEY and SMNVEV (reference sequence). The CDR3 is made up of 18 amino acids. The CDR3 nucleotides read TGTGCCAGCACCCTATGGGCTAGCGGGCTCGATAACTTCAATGAGCAGTTCTTC. Encoded protein: CASTLWASGLDNFNEQFF.

The gene calls are TRBV6-1 and TRBJ1-2; 11 bases match TRBD1. The J segment lost 8 bases and the V segment lost 6 bases, leaving 5 bases of the junction unmatched. The CDR3 loop spans 13 amino acids. CDR1 and CDR2 from the germline V gene are MNHNS and SASEGT. The CDR3 DNA reads as TGTGCCAGCAGGGGGGACAGGGGGGAAGGCTACACCTTC. This codes for CASRGDRGEGYTF.

The CDR3 DNA sequence: TGTGCCAGCAGTCCACACGGGGTAGGGGGGGTGTCGGGAGCTGAAGCTTTCTTT. Its protein product is CASSPHGVGGVSGAEAFF. The chain recombines TRBV6-6 with TRBJ1-1, with TRBD1 as a possible D gene (6 bases). This CDR3 is built from 18 residues. Trimming removed 5 bases at V and 6 bases at J, with 28 bases between. CDR1 and CDR2 (germline): MNHNY, SVGAGI (reference sequence).

The V and J genes are TRBV9 and TRBJ2-2; maybe TRBD1 (6 bases). The germline V and J ends were trimmed by 6 bases and 1 base, with 16 bases remaining between them. The CDR3 length is 16 residues. CDR1 is SGDLS, CDR2 YYNGEE, per germline. CDR3 sequence reads: CASTVIPTGNTGELFF. The CDR3, as DNA: TGTGCCAGCACCGTGATTCCGACAGGGAACACCGGGGAGCTGTTTTTT. Based on the CDR3 plus reference TRBV9 and TRBJ2-2, the full variable domain is DSGVTQTPKHLITATGQRVTLRCSPRSGDLSVYWYQQSLDQGLQFLIQYYNGEERAKGNILERFSAQQFPDLHSELNLSSLELGDSALYFCASTVIPTGNTGELFFGEGSRLTVL.

CDR3: CASSLNRGSNYGYTF. CDR3 in DNA: TGTGCCAGCAGCTTGAACAGGGGATCGAACTATGGCTACACCTTC. The V gene is TRBV5-8, the J gene TRBJ1-2, with 7 bases that match TRBD1. From germline, CDR1 is SGHTS and CDR2 YDEGEE. The CDR3 is 15 amino acids. J gave up 2 bases and V 1 base, and 5 bases lay outside the gene matches.

This chain connects TRBV12-3 or TRBV12-4 to TRBJ2-7, with 11 bases matching TRBD2. Trimming at V came to 2 bases and at J to 7 bases, leaving 1 base not matched to a gene. CDR3 size: 13 residues. The CDR3 region is CASSLTSGGEQYF. In DNA, the CDR3 is TGTGCCAGCAGTTTAACTAGCGGGGGAGAGCAGTACTTC.

This sequence joins TRBV28 and TRBJ1-2; maybe TRBD1 (5 bases). CDR1 is MDHEN, CDR2 SYDVKM, per germline. The CDR3 extends over 13 amino acids. The V gene lost 7 bases and the J gene lost 8 bases, with 17 bases spanning the gap. The CDR3 nucleotides read TGTGCCAGCACTCAACAGGATCTGCTCGGCTACACCTTC. Residues: CASTQQDLLGYTF.

This clone was counted only a few times. The gene calls are TRBV5-4 and TRBJ2-5, with a weak D call TRBD1 (5 bases). CDR1 and CDR2 (germline): SGHNT, YYREEE (reference sequence). V was clipped by 0 bases and J by 1 base, with 7 bases between them. The CDR3 totals 14 residues. CDR3 amino acids: CASSLGQIQETQYF. The CDR3 DNA follows: TGTGCCAGCAGCTTGGGACAGATCCAAGAGACCCAGTACTTC.

The chain links TRBV25-1 to TRBJ1-2, with 7 bases lining up with TRBD1. Unmatched junction bases numbered 3, after V lost 4 bases and J lost 4 bases. The germline CDR1 and CDR2 sequences are MGHDK and SYGVNS. The CDR3 extends over 13 amino acids. In DNA form, the CDR3 reads TGTGCCAGCAGTGGGGGGACAGCCTATGGCTACACCTTC. Translated, it gives CASSGGTAYGYTF.

The chain links TRBV30 to TRBJ1-4; D is undetermined. Trimming stripped 1 base from V and 8 bases from J, with 14 bases between. The germline CDR1 and CDR2 sequences are GTSNPN and SVGIG (reference sequence). The length of the CDR3 is 14 residues. In nucleotides, the CDR3 is TGTGCCTGGAGTGGATGGCGGGCGGGAGAAAAACTGTTTTTT. This encodes CAWSGWRAGEKLFF.

This clone is a singleton in its sample. The CDR3, as DNA: TGCGCCAGCAGCTGGGCCCAAGAGACCCAGTACTTC. This gives the protein CASSWAQETQYF. The rearrangement uses TRBV5-1 and TRBJ2-5; no reliable D call. V was shortened by 3 bases and J by 1 base, with 4 bases between the two germline ends. The CDR3 covers 12 residues. Germline CDR1 SGHRS, CDR2 YFSETQ.